The 10 T cell receptor beta chains below were found in one sample sequenced in a study of blood T cell repertoires in COVID-19. Clones were sequenced by immunoSEQ multiplex PCR, and TCRdb holds only the in-frame ones, with some missing. The data contain fewer than 40,000 clones, about 88% of them singletons. Sequenced input: peripheral blood. Receptors originate from a man in his sixties or seventies with active COVID-19.

This sequence joins TRBV7-3 and TRBJ2-7; TRBD1 aligns across 7 bases. CDR3 length equals 15 residues. Germline values: CDR1 SGHTA, CDR2 FQGTGA. With 0 bases clipped from V and 1 base from J, the junction kept 3 bases outside the gene matches. The CDR3 reads CASSLTRGPSYEQYF. CDR3 nucleotides: TGTGCCAGCAGCTTAACAAGGGGGCCTTCCTACGAGCAGTACTTC. Full variable domain (rest looked up from reference TRBV7-3 and TRBJ2-7): GAGVSQTPSNKVTEKGKYVELRCDPISGHTALYWYRQSLGQGPEFLIYFQGTGAADDSGLPNDRFFAVRPEGSVSTLKIQRTERGDSAVYLCASSLTRGPSYEQYFGPGTRLTVT.

The chain joins TRBV28 to TRBJ1-1, with 9 bases lining up with TRBD1. Germline V CDR1 and CDR2: MDHEN, SYDVKM. This CDR3 is 16 amino acids long. V lost 2 bases, J lost 3 bases, and 7 bases stayed unmatched. The CDR3 spells CASSLDRGVKYTEAFF. CDR3 DNA: TGTGCCAGCAGTTTAGACAGGGGGGTCAAGTACACTGAAGCTTTCTTT. The whole variable domain, filled in from reference TRBV28 and TRBJ1-1, reads DVKVTQSSRYLVKRTGEKVFLECVQDMDHENMFWYRQDPGLGLRLIYFSYDVKMKEKGDIPEGYSVSREKKERFSLILESASTNQTSMYLCASSLDRGVKYTEAFFGQGTRLTVV.

V and J are TRBV5-6 and TRBJ1-2; no reliable D call. The CDR3 totals 16 residues. Germline V CDR1 and CDR2: SGHDT, YYEEEE. Trimming removed 6 bases from V and 2 bases from J, with 20 bases in between. The CDR3 loop reads CASNPGLVTLNYGYTF. The CDR3 DNA is TGTGCCAGCAACCCAGGTCTGGTTACTCTCAACTATGGCTACACCTTC. Combining the CDR3 with reference TRBV5-6 and TRBJ1-2 gives the whole variable domain DAGVTQSPTHLIKTRGQQVTLRCSPKSGHDTVSWYQQALGQGPQFIFQYYEEEERQRGNFPDRFSGHQFPNYSSELNVNALLLGDSALYLCASNPGLVTLNYGYTFGSGTRLTVV.

The chain couples TRBV28 to TRBJ2-7; 9 bases fit TRBD1. V was clipped by 6 bases and J by 2 bases; unmatched bases: 5. Per the germline V gene, CDR1 is MDHEN and CDR2 is SYDVKM. CDR3 length: 14 residues. The CDR3 is CASSAGTGTYEQYF. CDR3 DNA sequence: TGTGCCAGCAGCGCGGGGACAGGGACCTACGAGCAGTACTTC.

The rearrangement uses TRBV24-1 and TRBJ2-3; no definite D call. In germline, CDR1 is KGHDR, CDR2 SFDVKD. This CDR3 is 13 amino acids long. Trimming pared 3 bases from V and 6 bases from J, leaving 9 bases between. In DNA form, the CDR3 reads TGTGCCACCAGTGATCCGTCCGGGGATACGCAGTATTTT. Translation gives CATSDPSGDTQYF.

The chain links TRBV4-2 to TRBJ2-3; TRBD2 matches at 9 bases. This CDR3 has 16 residues. V was clipped by 3 bases and J by 3 bases; unmatched bases: 7. Germline lookup yields CDR1 LGHNA and CDR2 YNFKEQ. The CDR3 region is CASSQQSGRMTDTQYF. In DNA, the CDR3 is TGTGCCAGCAGCCAGCAAAGCGGGAGGATGACAGATACGCAGTATTTT.

This sequence joins TRBV6-1 and TRBJ1-2; D remains unclear. The ends were cut back, 1 base at V and 4 bases at J, with 13 bases in the middle. The germline gives CDR1 MNHNS, CDR2 SASEGT. CDR3 length: 15 residues. The CDR3 DNA follows: TGTGCCAGCAGTGAAGTTAGCCGGCGATCCTATGGCTACACCTTC. Amino acid sequence: CASSEVSRRSYGYTF.

The chain has TRBV10-2 and TRBJ2-5; TRBD2 aligns across 12 bases. V shed 2 bases, J shed 5 bases, and the junction held 6 bases outside the gene matches. CDR1 and CDR2 from the germline V gene are WSHSY and SAAADI. This CDR3 spans 16 amino acids. In DNA, the CDR3 is TGCGCCAGCAGTGAGATACCTAGCGGGGGGGCCGAGACCCAGTACTTC. Translation gives CASSEIPSGGAETQYF.

This clone has just one count. V usage is TRBV6-2 or TRBV6-3 and J usage is TRBJ2-3; possible D gene TRBD2, 7 bases. This CDR3 has 15 residues. CDR1 is MNHEY and CDR2 is SVGEGT in the germline V gene. V was pared by 5 bases and J by 4 bases, with 16 bases between. This CDR3 reads CASSRTGGPPDTQYF. The CDR3 DNA reads TGTGCCAGCAGTCGGACGGGGGGCCCTCCAGATACGCAGTATTTT.

J is TRBJ2-1 and V is TRBV19; 8 bases align to TRBD2. V lost 6 bases, J lost 8 bases, and 9 bases stayed unmatched. The length of the CDR3 is 14 residues. CDR1 and CDR2 from the germline V gene are LNHDA and SQIVND (reference sequence). CDR3: CASRFSGMGYEQFF. The CDR3 coding sequence is TGTGCCAGTAGGTTTAGCGGGATGGGATATGAGCAGTTCTTC.